Listed below are T cell receptor beta chains from one sample, sequenced in a study of OX40 agonist ivuxolimab in advanced cancers. Libraries were prepared by immunoSEQ multiplex PCR; TCRdb keeps only in-frame clonotypes and omits some of them. The data show under 25,000 clones, with 70% to 80% seen just once and 25% to 40% held by the top ten. The sample consisted of CD4+ or CD8+ T cells sorted from blood, taken in a trial of the OX40 agonist ivuxolimab. The receptors originated from an adult with an advanced solid tumor such as melanoma, head and neck, liver or kidney cancer. The CDR3 runs from the conserved cysteine through the conserved F or W. A D gene is named only where the DNA matches it firmly. Expanded clones are given a class, and other clones once, few, many or no size at all.

>TRBJ2-7|.|.|TRBV7-2
TGTGCCAGCAGCTTGGAGAGTAGGGCCTACGAGCAGTACTTC
CASSLESRAYEQYF
>TRBJ1-3|.|.|TRBV14
TGTGCCAGCAGCCAAGTTCCGGGGGCCATCTCTGGAAACACCATATATTTT
CASSQVPGAISGNTIYF
>TRBJ1-3|few|.|TRBV28
TGTGCCAGCAGTTTATGGGTGAGCTCTGGAAACACCATATATTTT
CASSLWVSSGNTIYF
>TRBJ1-5|.|.|TRBV27
TGTGCCAGCAGTTTCTTGGATAGCAATCAGCCCCAGCATTTT
CASSFLDSNQPQHF
>TRBJ1-2|.|.|TRBV7-9
TGTGCCAGCAGCTTAATTCAGGGCGGAGCCTATGGCTACACCTTC
CASSLIQGGAYGYTF
>TRBJ2-5|.|.|TRBV5-6
TGTGCCAGCATTTCTAGGGACTCCTACCAAGAGACCCAGTACTTC
CASISRDSYQETQYF
>TRBJ2-5|once|.|TRBV13
TGTGCCAGCACCCTAAGAGGGGTAGAGACCCAGTACTTC
CASTLRGVETQYF
>TRBJ2-3|.|TRBD2|TRBV10-1
TGCGCCAGCAGTGAAGCTCTAGCGGGGGGAACAGATACGCAGTATTTT
CASSEALAGGTDTQYF
>TRBJ1-4|.|.|TRBV28
TGTGCCAGCAGTTTATTGGGGGTTAATGAAAAACTGTTTTTT
CASSLLGVNEKLFF
>TRBJ2-6|.|.|TRBV5-1
TGCGCCAGCAGCGCCCAGGACACATACTCTGGGGCCAACGTCCTGACTTTC
CASSAQDTYSGANVLTF